The 21 T cell receptor beta chains below come from one sample, sequenced in a study of blood T cell repertoires in COVID-19. Data came from immunoSEQ multiplex PCR; TCRdb stores just in-frame clones and leaves some out. In the table there are more than 200,000 clones, around 90% of which are singletons. Source material: peripheral blood. These receptors originate from a human donor in a cohort sampled during active COVID-19.

This clone has a single count. J is TRBJ1-6 and V is TRBV6-2 or TRBV6-3, with no clear D. CDR3 length: 17 amino acids. Trimming stripped 6 bases from V and 7 bases from J, with 22 bases between. The germline CDR1 and CDR2 sequences are MNHEY and SVGEGT. The chain's CDR3 is CASSPTPNSRWNSPLHF. CDR3 nucleotide sequence: TGTGCCAGCAGCCCTACTCCCAACAGTCGGTGGAATTCACCCCTCCACTTT.

The chain employs TRBV5-6 and TRBJ1-2; TRBD1 matches 8 bases. The CDR3 spans 16 residues. The V and J ends lost 4 bases and 3 bases, in that order; junction bases with no gene match: 11. Germline V gene sequence: CDR1 SGHDT, CDR2 YYEEEE. CDR3 loop: CASSVLTGENDYGYTF. The CDR3 DNA follows: TGTGCCAGCAGCGTATTGACAGGGGAAAACGACTATGGCTACACCTTC.

V is TRBV20-1 and J is TRBJ1-4; D call uncertain. Germline CDR1 and CDR2: DFQATT and SNEGSKA (reference sequence). The V end lost 3 bases, the J end lost 7 bases, and 30 bases lay between the germline ends. CDR3 size: 19 residues. The CDR3 loop is CSASLREGILNWGGEKLFF. Here the CDR3 DNA reads TGCAGTGCTAGTTTGCGAGAAGGGATTCTAAATTGGGGAGGTGAAAAACTGTTTTTT.

This sequence joins TRBV4-3 and TRBJ1-1; TRBD1 is a possible D gene (6 bases). CDR1 and CDR2 (germline): LGHNA, YSLEER. Trimming cost V 1 base and J 1 base, with 10 bases left between them. The CDR3 has 15 residues. The CDR3 DNA reads as TGCGCCAGCAGCCAAGGGACAGTTGCGAACACTGAAGCTTTCTTT. This sequence encodes CASSQGTVANTEAFF.

This clone occurred a few times. The chain employs TRBV30 and TRBJ2-7; TRBD1 agrees at 12 bases. There are 13 residues in the CDR3. The V segment lost 5 bases and the J segment 5 bases; nucleotides outside the gene matches: 4. Germline CDR1 GTSNPN, CDR2 SVGIG (reference sequence). The CDR3 spells CAWFRDRGHEQYF. The CDR3 DNA is TGTGCCTGGTTTCGGGACAGGGGGCACGAGCAGTACTTC.

This chain links TRBV28 with TRBJ2-7; 13 nucleotides agree with TRBD2. CDR1 and CDR2 from the germline V gene are MDHEN and SYDVKM. There are 13 residues in the CDR3. J gave up 2 bases and V 10 bases, and 2 bases lay outside the gene matches. CDR3 nucleotides: TGTGCCACCGGGACTAGCGGGACCTACGAGCAGTACTTC. This translates into CATGTSGTYEQYF.

This clone was observed a few times. The chain combines TRBV2 with TRBJ1-3, with D possibly matching TRBD1 (5 bases). Germline V gives CDR1 SNHLY, CDR2 FYNNEI. The CDR3 has 14 amino acids. Trimming removed 4 bases at V and 0 bases at J, with 7 bases between. The CDR3 DNA follows: TGTGCCAGCAGTGGACAGATCTCTGGAAACACCATATATTTT. Amino acids: CASSGQISGNTIYF.

This rearrangement joins TRBV5-1 to TRBJ1-1, with D perhaps TRBD1 (6 bases). From germline, CDR1 is SGHRS and CDR2 YFSETQ. This CDR3 comprises 17 residues. Trimming shortened V by 4 bases and J by 1 base, and 20 bases separated the two germline ends. Here the CDR3 reads CASSLGQFKSWNTEAFF. In DNA form, the CDR3 reads TGCGCCAGCAGCCTAGGACAGTTCAAAAGCTGGAACACTGAAGCTTTCTTT.

This clone was recorded only once. The chain couples TRBV11-2 to TRBJ1-1; D call uncertain. This CDR3 has 11 amino acids. CDR1 is SGHAT and CDR2 is FQNNGV in the germline V gene. V was trimmed by 5 bases and J by 5 bases, leaving 6 bases between them. The CDR3 here is CASSITTEAFF. CDR3 DNA sequence: TGTGCCAGCAGCATCACTACTGAAGCTTTCTTT.

The V and J genes are TRBV11-3 and TRBJ2-7; possibly TRBD1 for D (6 bases). V gave up 5 bases and J gave up 4 bases, with 9 bases separating them. CDR1 and CDR2 from the germline V gene are SGHNT and YENEEA. CDR3 length equals 12 residues. This CDR3 reads CASSVTGYEQYF. The CDR3 region has the DNA TGTGCCAGCAGCGTCACAGGGTACGAGCAGTACTTC.

J is TRBJ1-6 and V is TRBV6-6; the D gene is possibly TRBD1 (6 bases). With 2 bases removed from V and 10 bases from J, the gap between germline ends came to 15 bases. This CDR3 is built from 15 residues. Germline lookup yields CDR1 MNHNY and CDR2 SVGAGI (reference sequence). The CDR3 DNA is TGTGCCAGCAGTTACGCCGAACAGGGTATCTCACCCCTCCACTTT. Translated, it gives CASSYAEQGISPLHF.

This clone is a singleton in its sample. The J gene is TRBJ2-5, the V gene TRBV7-2; tentatively, D is TRBD2 (6 bases). This CDR3 comprises 15 residues. Trimming took off 3 bases at V and 5 bases at J, with 16 bases between the two ends. CDR1 and CDR2 from the germline V gene are SGHTA and FQGNSA. The CDR3 nucleotides are TGTGCCAGCAGCTTGGGCGGGGTTCCCACGGAGACCCAGTACTTC. This translates into CASSLGGVPTETQYF.

This sequence joins TRBV6-5 and TRBJ2-7, with 7 bases fitting TRBD2. V was pared by 2 bases and J by 2 bases, with 9 bases of the junction left unmatched. From germline, CDR1 is MNHEY and CDR2 SVGAGI. CDR3 length: 16 amino acids. The CDR3 region has the DNA TGTGCCAGCAGTTACAGGGGCGGGAGAGCAACCTACGAGCAGTACTTC. Protein: CASSYRGGRATYEQYF.

The CDR3 coding sequence is TGTGCCAGCAGCTCAGAGAATACGGGAGGTTTTCCCCAGTACTTC. Protein product: CASSSENTGGFPQYF. The chain employs TRBV7-2 and TRBJ2-5; 7 bases are shared with TRBD2. The germline gives CDR1 SGHTA, CDR2 FQGNSA. Trimming cost V 4 bases and J 9 bases; bases outside gene matches: 14. The CDR3 totals 15 residues.

The gene calls are TRBV27 and TRBJ2-7; D perhaps matches TRBD2 (6 bases). The CDR3 runs 14 residues. V gave up 7 bases and J gave up 3 bases, with 16 bases separating them. The V gene's germline CDR1 is MNHEY and CDR2 SMNVEV (reference sequence). CDR3 sequence reads: CASTSLGGGYEQYF. CDR3 sequence (DNA): TGTGCCAGCACGTCCCTCGGGGGAGGCTACGAGCAGTACTTC.

The genes are TRBV7-5 and TRBJ2-3; the D segment call TRBD1 is taken from the table without a DNA check. TRBV7-5 is deemed a pseudogene. CDR3 length: 16 residues. The CDR3 sequence is CVRSFGQGQYTDTQYF. CDR3 coding DNA: TGTGTCAGAAGCTTCGGACAGGGACAATACACAGATACGCAGTATTTT.

J is TRBJ2-6 and V is TRBV6-5, with D unresolved. V dropped 2 bases and J dropped 2 bases, with 7 bases sitting between them. This CDR3 region has 15 residues. CDR1 and CDR2 from the germline V gene are MNHEY and SVGAGI. The CDR3 sequence: CASSYEDTGANVLTF. CDR3 nucleotides: TGTGCCAGCAGTTACGAGGATACTGGGGCCAACGTCCTGACTTTC.

The rearrangement joins TRBV12-3 or TRBV12-4 to TRBJ2-5, with a weak D call TRBD2 (5 bases). V shed 6 bases and J shed 4 bases, with 12 bases lying between them. The CDR3 is 13 amino acids. CDR3 loop: CASSRERVETQYF. The CDR3 DNA reads as TGTGCCAGCAGCCGCGAGAGGGTAGAGACCCAGTACTTC.

The V gene is TRBV9, the J gene TRBJ2-3; D gene ambiguous. The CDR3 runs 14 residues. CDR1 is SGDLS, CDR2 YYNGEE, per germline. Trimming stripped 5 bases from V and 3 bases from J, with 13 bases between. The DNA of the CDR3 is TGTGCCAGCAGTCCGAGAGGTGAGACAGATACGCAGTATTTT. Its protein is CASSPRGETDTQYF. The full variable domain, with the rest looked up from reference TRBV9 and TRBJ2-3, is DSGVTQTPKHLITATGQRVTLRCSPRSGDLSVYWYQQSLDQGLQFLIQYYNGEERAKGNILERFSAQQFPDLHSELNLSSLELGDSALYFCASSPRGETDTQYFGPGTRLTVL.

V and J are TRBV4-3 and TRBJ2-3, with 8 bases lining up with TRBD1. The length of the CDR3 is 19 residues. With V trimmed by 0 bases and J by 5 bases, 16 bases remained unmatched. Germline values: CDR1 LGHNA, CDR2 YSLEER. DNA for the CDR3: TGCGCCAGCAGCCAAGATAGGGCCAGGGGGCTAGGAGGAGGAGATACGCAGTATTTT. The encoded protein is CASSQDRARGLGGGDTQYF.

The chain employs TRBV30 and TRBJ1-2; no clear D. This CDR3 is 15 amino acids long. CDR1 GTSNPN and CDR2 SVGIG come from the germline V gene (reference sequence). V lost 3 bases and J lost 0, with 14 bases in between. CDR3 sequence reads: CAWSSRVGSNYGYTF. DNA of the CDR3: TGTGCCTGGAGCTCGAGGGTAGGGTCTAACTATGGCTACACCTTC.